Listed here are 27 T cell receptor beta chains from one sample, sequenced in a study of CD8+ T cells in alopecia areata. Following extraction, RNA underwent reverse transcription to cDNA, which served as the sequencing template. The protocol was immunoSEQ multiplex PCR, while the TCRdb copy is restricted to in-frame clones and leaves out a portion. The profile covers a few hundred thousand clones, with around 64% appearing a single time and about 0.93% taken by the ten largest. Specified treatment: oral pan-JAK inhibitor, 5-10 mg twice daily. The sample consisted of CD4+ T cells sorted from blood, taken around week 52, from a patient treated with tofacitinib. The receptors here all came from a human donor with alopecia areata.

This chain connects TRBV19 to TRBJ1-5; 9 bases agree with TRBD1. Germline CDR1 and CDR2: LNHDA and SQIVND (reference sequence). The junction had 8 bases not matched to a gene; V was cut back by 5 bases and J by 6 bases. This CDR3 contains 15 residues. The CDR3 is CASSQTGTGFQPQHF. CDR3 in DNA: TGTGCCAGTAGTCAAACCGGGACAGGGTTTCAGCCCCAGCATTTT.

The chain recombines TRBV11-2 with TRBJ2-7; D call uncertain. Germline values: CDR1 SGHAT, CDR2 FQNNGV. V was pared by 4 bases and J by 1 base, with 11 bases between. The length of the CDR3 is 14 residues. The CDR3 here is CASSSSTQSYEQYF. The DNA for the CDR3 is TGTGCCAGCAGCTCATCGACACAATCCTACGAGCAGTACTTC.

The V call is TRBV5-1, the J call TRBJ2-7; a possible D gene is TRBD1 (5 bases). Germline V CDR1 and CDR2: SGHRS, YFSETQ. The CDR3 consists of 16 residues. V gave up 0 bases and J gave up 5 bases, with 18 bases separating them. The CDR3 sequence is CASSLGRNRRFDEQYF. The CDR3 DNA is TGCGCCAGCAGCTTGGGAAGGAACAGGCGGTTTGACGAGCAGTACTTC.

This clone was counted between two and nine times. The V and J genes are TRBV7-3 and TRBJ1-3; the match to TRBD1 covers 8 bases. The V and J ends lost 4 bases and 0 bases, in that order; junction bases with no gene match: 11. From germline, CDR1 is SGHTA and CDR2 FQGTGA. The CDR3 contains 18 residues. The CDR3 sequence: CASSSTGESPGSGNTIYF. DNA for the CDR3: TGTGCCAGCAGCTCGACAGGGGAGAGTCCCGGCTCTGGAAACACCATATATTTT.

Regarding this clone: A read error may produce the germline difference seen at one junction end. The genes are TRBV4-2 and TRBJ1-2, with 7 bases identical to TRBD1. CDR1 is LGHNA, CDR2 YNFKEQ, per germline. The CDR3 sequence is 13 residues long. CDR3 loop: CASSQDLTGTVAF. CDR3 DNA sequence: TGTGCCAGCAGCCAAGACCTAACCGGGACAGTTGCCTTC.

The rearrangement joins TRBV5-4 to TRBJ2-5; D gene unclear. The V gene's germline CDR1 is SGHNT and CDR2 YYREEE (reference sequence). V was cut by 0 bases and J by 3 bases, with 6 bases left in between. The CDR3 loop spans 13 amino acids. Here the CDR3 reads CASSLVQKETQYF. The CDR3, as DNA: TGTGCCAGCAGCTTGGTTCAGAAAGAGACCCAGTACTTC. Together with reference TRBV5-4 and TRBJ2-5, the CDR3 gives the full variable domain: ETGVTQSPTHLIKTRGQQVTLRCSSQSGHNTVSWYQQALGQGPQFIFQYYREEENGRGNFPPRFSGLQFPNYSSELNVNALELDDSALYLCASSLVQKETQYFGPGTRLLVL.

In this sample, this clone turned up a few times. The chain joins TRBV29-1 to TRBJ2-3; a possible D gene is TRBD1 (6 bases). CDR1 and CDR2 from the germline V gene are SQVTM and ANQGSEA. Between the trimmed V and J ends, which lost 6 bases and 2 bases, there was a span of 12 bases. The CDR3 spans 13 residues. CDR3 in amino acids: CSVGRTVTDTQYF. The CDR3 DNA reads TGCAGCGTCGGAAGGACAGTCACAGATACGCAGTATTTT.

The J gene is TRBJ2-5, the V gene TRBV4-2; D call uncertain. This CDR3 is built from 13 residues. Germline assignment: CDR1 LGHNA and CDR2 YNFKEQ. V lost 2 bases and J lost 4, with 8 bases in between. The CDR3 nucleotides are TGTGCCAGCAGCCAACACTACCGAGAGACCCAGTACTTC. Its translation is CASSQHYRETQYF.

This clone was observed a handful of times. The chain uses TRBV30 and TRBJ1-1; tentative D call: TRBD1 (5 bases). The CDR3 contains 11 residues. Trimming stripped 4 bases from V and 10 bases from J, with 13 bases between. CDR1 GTSNPN and CDR2 SVGIG come from the germline V gene (reference sequence). CDR3 bases: TGTGCCTGGATATGGTCCGGGGGAGCTTTCTTT. Translated: CAWIWSGGAFF.

The chain is built from TRBV6-6 and TRBJ1-1; no clear D. The V gene's germline CDR1 is MNHNY and CDR2 SVGAGI (reference sequence). V was pared by 6 bases and J by 1 base, with 6 bases between. CDR3 length: 12 residues. As DNA, the CDR3 is TGTGCCAGCAGCCCAGGGAACACTGAAGCTTTCTTT. This gives the protein CASSPGNTEAFF.

V and J are TRBV30 and TRBJ1-2; 9 positions match TRBD1. This CDR3 contains 12 residues. The V segment lost 7 bases and the J segment 4 bases; nucleotides outside the gene matches: 4. Looked up from germline, CDR1 is GTSNPN and CDR2 is SVGIG (reference sequence). The CDR3: CASTTGGYGYTF. The DNA of the CDR3 is TGTGCCTCAACGACAGGGGGCTATGGCTACACCTTC.

In its sample, this clone was seen once. The chain combines TRBV5-4 with TRBJ2-2; perhaps TRBD1 as D (6 bases). The ends were cut back, 4 bases at V and 8 bases at J, with 18 bases in the middle. Germline CDR1 SGHNT, CDR2 YYREEE (reference sequence). The CDR3 sequence is 15 residues long. The CDR3 coding sequence is TGTGCCAGCAGCCTATCCCCTGACAGGCTAGGGGAGCTGTTTTTT. The encoded protein is CASSLSPDRLGELFF. The whole variable domain, filled in from reference TRBV5-4 and TRBJ2-2, reads ETGVTQSPTHLIKTRGQQVTLRCSSQSGHNTVSWYQQALGQGPQFIFQYYREEENGRGNFPPRFSGLQFPNYSSELNVNALELDDSALYLCASSLSPDRLGELFFGEGSRLTVL.

This sequence joins TRBV15 and TRBJ1-2; D is possibly TRBD1 (5 bases). CDR3 length: 13 residues. Germline V gene lookup returns CDR1 LNHNV and CDR2 YYDKDF (reference sequence). V was shortened by 4 bases and J by 6 bases, with 12 bases between the two germline ends. Here the CDR3 DNA reads TGTGCCACCAGCACCCGGGGCCCGAATGGCTACACCTTC. Translating it yields CATSTRGPNGYTF.

This clone has only one observation. This sequence joins TRBV7-3 and TRBJ1-1, with D unresolved. V shed 6 bases and J shed 1 base, with 9 bases lying between them. The length of the CDR3 is 13 residues. Germline V gene lookup returns CDR1 SGHTA and CDR2 FQGTGA. CDR3 amino acids: CASSPQANTEAFF. CDR3 coding DNA: TGTGCCAGCAGTCCTCAGGCGAACACTGAAGCTTTCTTT.

This chain uses TRBV5-1 with TRBJ2-5; 7 bases are a match to TRBD1. V gave up 2 bases and J gave up 1 base; unmatched junction bases: 2. Looked up from germline, CDR1 is SGHRS and CDR2 is YFSETQ. The CDR3 loop spans 14 amino acids. CDR3 sequence reads: CASSFGTAQETQYF. The CDR3 DNA reads TGCGCCAGCAGCTTCGGGACAGCCCAAGAGACCCAGTACTTC.

The chain employs TRBV2 and TRBJ2-7, with 9 nucleotides matching TRBD1. V gave up 1 base and J gave up 5 bases; unmatched junction bases: 6. CDR1 is SNHLY, CDR2 FYNNEI, per germline. The CDR3 length is 15 residues. CDR3 bases: TGTGCCAGCAGTGAAGAGGGACAGGGCTCGGACGAGCAGTACTTC. Translating gives CASSEEGQGSDEQYF.

This clone has just one count. This chain joins TRBV5-6 and TRBJ2-1; 7 bases align to TRBD1. Losses at the gene ends were 3 bases for V and 3 bases for J; bases not matched to a gene: 9. CDR3 length: 16 amino acids. Germline loops: CDR1 SGHDT, CDR2 YYEEEE. This CDR3 reads CASSSPGQENYNEQFF. The CDR3, as DNA: TGTGCCAGCAGCTCACCTGGACAGGAAAACTACAATGAGCAGTTCTTC.

This clone was found many times. V gene TRBV25-1 combines with J gene TRBJ1-6, with no clear D. From germline, CDR1 is MGHDK and CDR2 SYGVNS. The length of the CDR3 is 15 residues. Trimming took off 1 base at V and 3 bases at J, with 7 bases between the two ends. The CDR3 nucleotides are TGTGCCAGCAGTGAATCGGCAGTCTATAATTCACCCCTCCACTTT. Protein product: CASSESAVYNSPLHF.

The chain has TRBV10-3 and TRBJ1-5; maybe TRBD1 (6 bases). V lost 6 bases and J lost 4, with 10 bases in between. Per the germline V gene, CDR1 is ENHRY and CDR2 is SYGVKD. This CDR3 contains 13 residues. The CDR3 here is CAIRVDSNQPQHF. The CDR3 DNA sequence: TGTGCCATCAGAGTGGACAGTAATCAGCCCCAGCATTTT.

This clone was seen a single time. J is TRBJ2-3 and V is TRBV7-2; 15 nucleotides match TRBD2. There are 18 residues in the CDR3. Unmatched junction bases numbered 11, after V lost 5 bases and J lost 5 bases. Germline V gives CDR1 SGHTA, CDR2 FQGNSA. CDR3 sequence reads: CASSLPRTSGGAEDTQYF. The DNA for the CDR3 is TGTGCCAGCAGCCTTCCCCGGACTAGCGGGGGGGCGGAAGATACGCAGTATTTT.

V gene TRBV5-1 combines with J gene TRBJ1-2, with D uncertain. This CDR3 contains 14 residues. CDR1 and CDR2 from the germline V gene are SGHRS and YFSETQ. Trimming cost V 4 bases and J 1 base, with 11 bases left between them. The CDR3 spells CASSPSPLNYGYTF. DNA for the CDR3: TGCGCCAGCAGCCCTAGTCCCCTTAACTATGGCTACACCTTC.

This clone was found once. V is TRBV11-2 and J is TRBJ1-6; D is uncertain. The germline V gene encodes CDR1 SGHAT and CDR2 FQNNGV. Deletions cut 5 bases from V and 7 bases from J, with 9 bases between. There are 13 residues in the CDR3. Here the CDR3 reads CASSQRVNSPLHF. The CDR3 coding sequence is TGTGCCAGCAGCCAGAGGGTGAATTCACCCCTCCACTTT.

The chain combines TRBV7-9 with TRBJ2-1; 11 bases fit TRBD2. J lost 4 bases, V lost 2 bases, and 1 base had no gene match. The V gene's germline CDR1 is SEHNR and CDR2 FQNEAQ (reference sequence). This CDR3 comprises 15 residues. The chain's CDR3 is CASSLRLAGYNEQFF. DNA of the CDR3: TGTGCCAGCAGCTTAAGACTAGCGGGGTACAATGAGCAGTTCTTC.

V and J are TRBV5-1 and TRBJ2-4; tentative D call: TRBD2 (6 bases). Germline CDR1 and CDR2: SGHRS and YFSETQ. The CDR3 has 16 amino acids. Between the trimmed V and J ends, which lost 4 bases and 6 bases, there was a span of 20 bases. In DNA form, the CDR3 reads TGCGCCAGCAGCCCTAATGGAAACCCAGCGGGAAACATTCAGTACTTC. As protein: CASSPNGNPAGNIQYF.

The V gene is TRBV2, the J gene TRBJ1-2; D is possibly TRBD1 (6 bases). Deletions cut 10 bases from V and 8 bases from J, with 11 bases between. The germline CDR1 and CDR2 sequences are SNHLY and FYNNEI. The CDR3 totals 10 residues. This CDR3 reads CATQGTGYTF. In DNA, the CDR3 is TGTGCCACCCAAGGGACAGGCTACACCTTC.

The gene calls are TRBV9 and TRBJ1-1; 9 bases fit TRBD1. There are 15 residues in the CDR3. V was pared by 6 bases and J by 10 bases, with 16 bases of the junction left unmatched. The germline gives CDR1 SGDLS, CDR2 YYNGEE. The CDR3 sequence is CASTPGQGLVVGAFF. The CDR3 nucleotides are TGTGCCAGCACACCGGGACAGGGCTTAGTAGTTGGAGCTTTCTTT.

This clone was picked up a small number of times. The chain links TRBV4-2 to TRBJ2-3, with D maybe TRBD1 (6 bases). The germline gives CDR1 LGHNA, CDR2 YNFKEQ. Trimming pared 0 bases from V and 5 bases from J, leaving 15 bases between. This CDR3 has 16 residues. In DNA form, the CDR3 reads TGTGCCAGCAGCCAAGATCGAGTGACAGGTGGAGATACGCAGTATTTT. Its protein product is CASSQDRVTGGDTQYF.